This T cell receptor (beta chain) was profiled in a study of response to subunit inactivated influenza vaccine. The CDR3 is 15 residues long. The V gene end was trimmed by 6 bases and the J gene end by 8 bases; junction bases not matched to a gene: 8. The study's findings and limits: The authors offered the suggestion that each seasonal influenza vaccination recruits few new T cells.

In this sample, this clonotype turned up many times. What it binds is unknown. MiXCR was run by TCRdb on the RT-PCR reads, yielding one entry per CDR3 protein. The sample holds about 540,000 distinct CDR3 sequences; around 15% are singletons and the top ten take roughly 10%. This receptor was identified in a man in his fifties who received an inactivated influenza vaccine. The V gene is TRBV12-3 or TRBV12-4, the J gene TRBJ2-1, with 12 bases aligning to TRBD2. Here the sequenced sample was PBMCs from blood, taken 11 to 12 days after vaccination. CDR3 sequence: CASRTGTSGWDEQFF. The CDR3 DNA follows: TGTGCCAGCAGGACCGGGACTAGCGGGTGGGATGAGCAGTTCTTC.